This T cell receptor (beta chain) appears in the sequencing data of a study of T cell responses to AZD1222 COVID-19 vaccine. Method: immunoSEQ multiplex PCR; TCRdb's copy keeps in-frame clones and lacks some. The table includes under 200,000 clones, 85% to 90% detected once. Worth noting for this clone: Its antigen is unknown.

The study, taken as a whole, reports: The study found vaccine-associated CD4 TCRs spanning spike, dominant at 160-218 and 743-854. Possibly, clonal diversity was underestimated; donors were largely white British and included more females. After two AZD1222 doses, spike-specific TCR breadth and depth rose versus day 0. Unmutated variant regions are reportedly targeted by nearly half of spike-specific TCRs.

This receptor was taken from an adult who received the AZD1222 COVID-19 vaccine. Here the sequenced sample was peripheral blood, taken 28 days after the second AZD1222 dose.

DNA of the CDR3: TGTGCCTGGAGTGTACTGCAGGGAGGCCCCCAAGAGACCCAGTACTTC. It codes for CAWSVLQGGPQETQYF. The gene calls are TRBV30 and TRBJ2-5; the D gene is possibly TRBD2 (6 bases). This CDR3 region has 16 residues. Germline V gene data show CDR1 as GTSNPN and CDR2 as SVGIG (reference sequence). V lost 0 bases to trimming and J lost 1 base, with 15 bases between them.